This is a list of T cell receptor beta chains from one sample in a study of T cells in Graves' hyperthyroidism and ophthalmopathy. TCRdb independently ran MiXCR on the multiplex PCR reads; one entry per CDR3 protein. The data show hundreds of thousands of distinct CDR3 sequences, 16% seen once. The sequencing input was blood. These TCRs come from a woman aged 18-35 years with Graves' hyperthyroidism. The CDR3 runs from the conserved cysteine through the conserved F or W. A D gene is named only where the DNA matches it firmly. The size entry is marked missing in some rows and otherwise reads once, few, many or a size class.

j_gene,abundance,d_gene,v_gene,CDR3nt,CDR3aa
TRBJ2-5,few,TRBD2,TRBV5-7,TGTGCCAGCAGCTTAAGGGCTAGCGGGGGGAAAGAGACCCAGTACTTC,CASSLRASGGKETQYF
TRBJ2-3,.,.,TRBV24-1,TGTGCCACCAGTGATGTTACGGGGGTGGCAGATACGCAGTATTTT,CATSDVTGVADTQYF
TRBJ1-1,.,.,TRBV25-1,TGTGCCAGCAAATTAGGGGGGCGGAACACTGAAGCTTTCTTT,CASKLGGRNTEAFF
TRBJ1-4,few,.,TRBV4-3,TGCGCCAGCAGCCAAGTCGTAGGGAACAATGAAAAACTGTTTTTT,CASSQVVGNNEKLFF
TRBJ2-3,.,.,TRBV30,TGTGCCTGGAGTGTACTCCCGGGAGAGGGGACAGATACGCAGTATTTT,CAWSVLPGEGTDTQYF
TRBJ2-2,.,TRBD2,TRBV5-1,TGCGCCAGCAGGAGTTCGGGAGGGCCGTCTACCGGGGAGCTGTTTTTT,CASRSSGGPSTGELFF
TRBJ2-3,.,TRBD2,TRBV6-2/TRBV6-3,TGTGCCAGCAGTTACGTTCCAAGGACTAGCGGGACAGATACGCAGTATTTT,CASSYVPRTSGTDTQYF
TRBJ2-2,.,TRBD2,TRBV6-1,TGTGCCAGCACGGGACTAGCGGTAACCGGGGAGCTGTTTTTT,CASTGLAVTGELFF
TRBJ2-7,few,TRBD1,TRBV5-6,TGTGCCAGCAGCTCAAGCCGGGACAGCTTCTACGAGCAGTACTTC,CASSSSRDSFYEQYF
TRBJ2-7,many,TRBD2,TRBV5-1,TGCGCCAGCAGCCCTAGCGGAAACTACGAGCAGTACTTC,CASSPSGNYEQYF
TRBJ2-1,many,TRBD2,TRBV20-1,TGCAGTGCTAGATCTAGCGGGAGTGTCAATGAGCAGTTCTTC,CSARSSGSVNEQFF
TRBJ2-5,many,.,TRBV11-2,TGTGCCAGCAGCTTAGATAAAAGATCGATCAGCCCGGACCAAGAGACCCAGTACTTC,CASSLDKRSISPDQETQYF
TRBJ2-7,many,TRBD1,TRBV15,TGTGCCACCAGCAGAGATCGGTTGTGGACAGGGAGGTACGAGCAGTACTTC,CATSRDRLWTGRYEQYF
TRBJ2-7,many,TRBD2,TRBV20-1,TGCAGTGCTAGAGGAACTAGCGGGATCTACGAGCAGTACTTC,CSARGTSGIYEQYF
TRBJ2-1,many,TRBD2,TRBV20-1,TGCAGTGCTCGGACTAGCGGGAGAGTCAATGAGCAGTTCTTC,CSARTSGRVNEQFF
TRBJ2-3,few,.,TRBV6-5,TGTGCCAGCACTTTGGACGGAAAGAGTACAGATACGCAGTATTTT,CASTLDGKSTDTQYF
TRBJ1-1,many,.,TRBV14,TGTGCCAGCAGCCAAGATGACCTACGAGATGACTCCAACACTGAAGCTTTCTTT,CASSQDDLRDDSNTEAFF
TRBJ1-1,many,TRBD1,TRBV30,TGTGCCTGGGGGGGACAGTTGAACACTGAAGCTTTCTTT,CAWGGQLNTEAFF
TRBJ2-5,.,.,TRBV20-1,TGCAGTGCTAGAGATGAGGAGGGGATGGGAGAGACCCAGTACTTC,CSARDEEGMGETQYF
TRBJ2-2,many,TRBD2,TRBV28,TGTGCCAGCAGTTTCCCTAGCGGTAACACCGGGGAGCTGTTTTTT,CASSFPSGNTGELFF
TRBJ1-5,.,TRBD1,TRBV4-1,TGCGCCAGCAGCCAAAGTGGACAGGGGAGTCAGCCCCAGCATTTT,CASSQSGQGSQPQHF
TRBJ1-2,many,.,TRBV20-1,TGCAGTGCTAGAGCTCCGGATACTATGGTCGGCTACACCTTC,CSARAPDTMVGYTF
TRBJ2-7,.,.,TRBV7-2,TGTGCCAGCAGCTTAGCGCCGGACACAGCCTACGAGCAGTACTTC,CASSLAPDTAYEQYF